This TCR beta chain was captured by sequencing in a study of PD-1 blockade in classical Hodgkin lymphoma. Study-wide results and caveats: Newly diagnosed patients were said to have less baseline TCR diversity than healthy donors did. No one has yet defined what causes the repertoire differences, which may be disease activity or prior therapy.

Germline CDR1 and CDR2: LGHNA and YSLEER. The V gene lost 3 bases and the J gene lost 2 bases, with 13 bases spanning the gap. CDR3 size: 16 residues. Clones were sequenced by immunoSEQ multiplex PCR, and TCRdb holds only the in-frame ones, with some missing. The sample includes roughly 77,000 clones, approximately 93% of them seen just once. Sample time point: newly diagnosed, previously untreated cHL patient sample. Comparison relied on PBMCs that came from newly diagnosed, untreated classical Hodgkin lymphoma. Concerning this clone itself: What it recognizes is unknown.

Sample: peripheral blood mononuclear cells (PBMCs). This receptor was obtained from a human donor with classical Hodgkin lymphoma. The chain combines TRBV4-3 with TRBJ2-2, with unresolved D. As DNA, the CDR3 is TGCGCCAGCAGCCAGCAGATCTGGTCAAACACCGGGGAGCTGTTTTTT. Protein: CASSQQIWSNTGELFF.